This passage covers 10 T cell receptor beta chains from one sample sequenced in a study of blood T cells in healthy people across ages. Primed by a sample-barcoded 5' primer and a J-beta primer mix, a second PCR proceeded for 7 to 11 cycles. TCRdb reprocessed the 5' RACE reads with MiXCR, giving one entry per CDR3 protein. Of 1,500,000 or so distinct CDR3 sequences in the sample, 55% to 75% were seen once. The material sequenced was blood. The receptors were sampled from a man younger than 35 in good health.

The chain couples TRBV7-9 to TRBJ1-1; no reliable D call. Germline assignment: CDR1 SEHNR and CDR2 FQNEAQ (reference sequence). V dropped 5 bases and J dropped 5 bases, with 27 bases sitting between them. The CDR3 runs to 18 residues. The CDR3 coding sequence is TGTGCCAGCAGCCCCGTCCCCTATGGCGAGGGAGGGCAGACTGAAGCTTTCTTT. Translated, it gives CASSPVPYGEGGQTEAFF.

A note on this clonotype: Just one base apart from a much larger clone, this may be a read error. The chain carries TRBV7-6 and TRBJ2-7; 9 nucleotides align to TRBD1. V dropped 2 bases and J dropped 5; count of bases not matched to a gene: 7. The germline V gene encodes CDR1 SGHVS and CDR2 FNYEAQ. This CDR3 is 15 amino acids long. The CDR3 DNA sequence: TGTGCCAGCAGCTTAAAGGGACAGGGTGACGACGAGCAGTACTTC. The encoded protein is CASSLKGQGDDEQYF. The full variable domain, with the rest looked up from reference TRBV7-6 and TRBJ2-7, is GAGVSQSPRYKVTKRGQDVALRCDPISGHVSLYWYRQALGQGPEFLTYFNYEAQQDKSGLPNDRFSAERPEGSISTLTIQRTEQRDSAMYRCASSLKGQGDDEQYFGPGTRLTVT.

This rearrangement joins TRBV5-6 to TRBJ1-2; D perhaps matches TRBD1 (6 bases). This CDR3 is 12 amino acids long. Germline-derived CDR1 and CDR2 are SGHDT and YYEEEE. Trimming left V 1 base short and J 7 bases short, with 8 bases between. CDR3 sequence (DNA): TGTGCCAGCAGCTTGACAGGGCCTGGCTACACCTTC. This sequence encodes CASSLTGPGYTF.

This clonotype appeared a single time. The chain uses TRBV13 and TRBJ2-7; D is unclear. V was cut by 0 bases and J by 3 bases, with 9 bases left in between. The CDR3 spans 14 residues. Germline V lookup: CDR1 PRHDT, CDR2 FYEKMQ (reference sequence). The CDR3 nucleotides are TGTGCCAGCAGCTTAGGCGGGTCGATCTACGAGCAGTACTTC. It encodes CASSLGGSIYEQYF.

The V call is TRBV27, the J call TRBJ1-2; a possible D gene is TRBD1 (6 bases). This CDR3 region has 14 residues. The germline V and J ends were trimmed by 2 bases and 5 bases, with 12 bases remaining between them. The germline V gene has CDR1 MNHEY and CDR2 SMNVEV (reference sequence). The CDR3, as DNA: TGTGCCAGCAGTTTAATAGGGCAGGGGTATGGCTACACCTTC. This codes for CASSLIGQGYGYTF.

This clonotype has a handful of counts. This rearrangement joins TRBV20-1 to TRBJ2-7, with 13 bases identical to TRBD2. V shed 3 bases, J shed 0 bases, and the junction held 2 bases outside the gene matches. The CDR3 spans 15 residues. Germline CDR1 DFQATT, CDR2 SNEGSKA (reference sequence). Written as DNA, the CDR3 is TGCAGTGCTAGCAGGACTAGCGGGGGCTCCTACGAGCAGTACTTC. Translated, it gives CSASRTSGGSYEQYF.

At least ten counts were recorded for this clonotype. This sequence joins TRBV6-1 and TRBJ2-5; D uncertain. V dropped 4 bases and J dropped 1 base, with 7 bases sitting between them. The CDR3 is 13 amino acids. Germline V gene lookup returns CDR1 MNHNS and CDR2 SASEGT. CDR3 in amino acids: CASSGAIQETQYF. CDR3 DNA sequence: TGTGCCAGCAGTGGGGCTATCCAAGAGACCCAGTACTTC.

The rearrangement joins TRBV20-1 to TRBJ2-3; 9 bases are a match to TRBD2. J was trimmed by 1 base and V by 3 bases; bases with no gene match: 5. Germline-derived CDR1 and CDR2 are DFQATT and SNEGSKA (reference sequence). CDR3 length: 15 amino acids. The CDR3 nucleotides are TGCAGTGCTAGGGATGAGCGGGGGGGCACAGATACGCAGTATTTT. This codes for CSARDERGGTDTQYF.

This rearrangement joins TRBV11-1 to TRBJ1-2, with 9 bases lining up with TRBD1. Looked up from germline, CDR1 is SGHAT and CDR2 is FQDESV (reference sequence). This CDR3 has 14 residues. With V trimmed by 5 bases and J by 4 bases, 5 bases remained unmatched. The CDR3 sequence: CASSGTGLRYGYTF. CDR3 DNA sequence: TGTGCCAGCAGCGGGACAGGGTTGCGCTATGGCTACACCTTC.

The V gene is TRBV4-1, the J gene TRBJ2-4, with 7 bases aligning to TRBD1. The J call is uncertain, as TRBJ2-7 better fits the DNA end. This CDR3 is built from 15 residues. Germline-derived CDR1 and CDR2 are MGHRA and YSYEKL. The CDR3 DNA is TGCGCCAGCAGCCACTACGAGGGGGCCCACTACGAGCAGTACTTC. It translates to CASSHYEGAHYEQYF.